Detailed here is one TCR beta chain. Antigen specificity is unknown. This specimen belongs to a study of radiotherapy plus CTLA-4 blockade in lung cancer. Study-level background: An objective response was seen in 15% to 20% of patients, and disease control in roughly 28%.

Libraries were prepared by immunoSEQ multiplex PCR; TCRdb keeps only in-frame clonotypes and omits some of them. The table shows around 63,000 clones, with 65% to 85% occurring only once. Overall study findings and caveats: Interferon-beta, together with early blood T cell clone dynamics, reportedly best predicted response. Clones of tumor-derived TCRs expanded in blood after radiotherapy plus ipilimumab.

V lost 4 bases and J 2 bases, leaving 11 bases between the germline ends. CDR3 length: 14 amino acids. The germline CDR1 and CDR2 sequences are SEHNR and FQNEAQ (reference sequence). This material consisted of peripheral blood, taken from a patient treated with radiotherapy plus ipilimumab. The rearrangement joins TRBV7-9 to TRBJ1-1, with D perhaps TRBD1 (5 bases). The clonotype originates from a human donor with non-small cell lung cancer whose response to radiotherapy plus ipilimumab could not be evaluated. Some clones in this sample may be carry-over from other donors' samples. The CDR3 DNA sequence: TGTGCCAGCAGCTCCGAACAGGTTAACACTGAAGCTTTCTTT. Its translation is CASSSEQVNTEAFF.